Reported below is one T cell receptor (beta chain). What this receptor recognizes is not known. No base-level quality is on record; no much larger clone is a single base apart. The library was generated by the immunoSEQ multiplex PCR assay. The multiplex PCR relied on a mix of 60 forward primers for TCR Vbeta segments and 13 reverse primers for TCR Jbeta segments. A multiplex PCR assay on genomic DNA amplified the CDR3 region of rearranged TCR beta genes. The amplified TCR beta libraries were sequenced on the Illumina HiSeq System as 87-base-pair reads. The authors' analysis ran thus. A later analysis counted some 74 million unique TCR beta chains across the 550 to 700 repertoires, and some 12 million of these chains were shared by at least two donors. Raw reads were error-corrected and collapsed into unique sequences with a nearest-neighbor algorithm that merged closely related sequences to remove PCR and sequencing errors. CDR3 sequences were aligned to IMGT reference sequences to assign V, D and J gene segments. For a sequence to be retained, at least a six-nucleotide match to both a V gene segment and a J gene segment was required. A rearrangement was called productive if the CDR3 had no stop codons and remained in frame with V and J, and every other rearrangement was called non-productive. Following IMGT convention, CDR3 was defined as the stretch from the second conserved V-encoded cysteine up to the conserved J-encoded phenylalanine. The earlier analysis of about 560 of the donors excluded any sequence lacking an unambiguous match to a single V gene segment. An earlier analysis of under 750 of the donors called V segments functional above 56.7% productive rearrangements and segregating when the between-donor standard deviation exceeded 5%. A statistical classification framework was built to diagnose cytomegalovirus status from the catalog of TCR beta chain sequences. A later analysis assigned V and J genes by comparing TCR nucleotide sequences with IMGT/GENE-DB human TR gene sequences. Using the TCRdist pipeline, a later analysis assigned CDR3 sequences along with most-parsimonious VDJ recombination scenarios. In a later analysis, each TCR beta chain was defined by its CDR3 amino acid sequence together with its V-gene family, and reads without a unique V-gene family were excluded. To address suspected cross-contamination and a sequencing artifact, a later analysis removed roughly 640 highly shared, low-generation-probability nucleotide sequences. A later analysis calculated a clonal expansion index for each public chain from normalized within-repertoire ranks of inferred template counts. Generation probabilities in a later analysis came from a VDJ recombination model fitted to out-of-frame rearrangements, and those results were checked against IGoR. A later analysis scored TCR-TCR, TCR-HLA and TCR-CMV co-occurrence with hypergeometric tests, applying a repertoire-size bias correction to TCR pairs. In a later analysis, false discovery rates were estimated by permuting HLA or CMV assignments 20 times. In a later analysis, co-occurring TCRs were grouped using DBSCAN, and TCRdist sequence similarity was added for clustering within HLA-allele-positive subsets. Repertoires with fewer than 30,000 or more than 120,000 public chains were left out of co-occurrence clustering, as were five repertoires with anomalous nucleotide sharing. Sourced from immuneACCESS, this table was stored by TCRdb with only in-frame sequences that have V and J called. A share of the clones is absent; for the studies checked, an unresolved V gene accounts for under half, and the remainder has no known explanation. The D gene and trimming were derived from the DNA, and the V and J assignments and clone size from that table. The sample table contains about 93,000 clones; only one count was recorded for around 81% of them. Under 0.75% of the sample is held by the ten biggest clonotypes.

The data are from a study of cytomegalovirus exposure and HLA in healthy donors listed by TCRdb under 2017. Broadly, across the study: An earlier analysis of a few hundred of the donors reported 276 Gb of sequence data and about 120 million unique TCR beta sequences obtained from about 179 million T cells. About 310 gigabases of sequencing data and tens of millions of unique TCR sequences were included in an early release covering 500 to 750 HLA-typed donors. Among the roughly 430 genotyped donors, under 90% belonged to the genetic ancestry cluster associated with self-reported Caucasian donors. The study was designed to test whether signatures of past pathogen exposure could be identified by cataloging public T cell receptors. Using immunosequencing, the study profiled T cell repertoires from about 610 subjects and related those repertoires to cytomegalovirus serostatus. Besides the first cohort of roughly 700 subjects, a separate validation cohort made up of around 120 different subjects was used. To predict cytomegalovirus infection status, the study brought together high-throughput TCR immunosequencing, statistical association of individual TCRs with disease status, and machine learning. To study patterns of TCR occurrence, a later analysis re-analyzed previously published TCR beta repertoires from 550 to 800 donors and added high-resolution HLA genotyping. The later analysis used no new phenotypic data to find candidate immune exposures, relying instead on TCR beta sequences and their occurrence across donors. In an earlier analysis of roughly 580 of the donors, high-throughput TCR beta sequencing was used to judge whether each TCR beta V gene segment behaved as functional or pseudogenic. Donor age, sex, ethnicity and CMV serostatus were collected together with the repertoire data. Genome-wide SNP genotypes for about 65% of the roughly 670 donors were used in a later genetic analysis, which treated that subset as a discovery cohort. All discovery cohort repertoires had been generated on a single sequencing platform. HLA typing included class I and class II loci at four-digit resolution. Typing coverage varied by locus: roughly 620-640 donors for A, B, C, DRB1 and DQB1; approximately 500 for DQA1; 600 to 610 for DPA1; around 450 for DPB1. A handful of DR-DQ haplotypes were handled as single units for association and clustering because linkage in the cohort was strong. Among about 400 genotyped donors of the cohort, an average of approximately 220,000 unique TCR beta nucleotide sequences was sequenced per donor, of which about 19% were non-productive. Overall study outcomes, separate from this receptor: According to a later genetic analysis, donors in an Asian-associated ancestry cluster had fewer N-insertions in productive TCRs than the approximately 670-donor mean. The study gave a list of around 170 TCR beta chains associated with cytomegalovirus. Because the 87-base-pair reads could not distinguish some IMGT-functional V segments, including TRBV6-2 and TRBV6-3, those segments were excluded. Assigning TCR associations to individual alleles was difficult when HLA alleles, especially DR and DQ, strongly co-occurred. A few of the identified cytomegalovirus-associated TCR beta chains were confirmed in vitro to be specific for cytomegalovirus antigens. Cytomegalovirus status was reported to be diagnosed by the classifier with high specificity and sensitivity in both the original and validation cohorts. In a later analysis, the rate of TCR association differed among HLA loci, with DRB1 alleles having the most associated TCRs and HLA-C alleles having the fewest. In a later analysis, HLA-associated TCR beta chains showed more clonal expansion and lower generation probabilities than non-associated chains that were equally common. An earlier analysis of around 500 of the donors showed that most TCR beta V segments appeared in productive rearrangements either about 90% or about 30% of the time, which broadly matched IMGT annotations. The only immune exposure information available for the cohort was CMV serostatus. Specific HLA alleles were associated with 15,000 to 20,000 TCR beta sequences at a false discovery rate of 0.05 in a later analysis. This cohort had only TCR beta chains sequenced, and the lack of alpha or paired-chain data limited which features could be detected. V-gene and J-gene trimming of TCR beta chains was associated with a missense DCLRE1C variant in a later genetic analysis, and the association was replicated in an independent cohort. Several of the top co-occurrence clusters appeared to be linked to parvovirus B19, influenza, CMV and Epstein-Barr virus, according to a later analysis. A cluster of highly shared sequence variants was judged likely to represent a technical artifact of the sequencing pipeline. Because HLA typing was missing for some donors at each locus, association tests included only the typed subset. Presence/absence analyses assumed roughly uniform sequencing depth across donors, an assumption that may not hold. A later analysis found that most CMV-associated TCR beta chains appeared HLA-restricted, with HLA associations seemingly driven largely by CMV exposure. Correlated functional status among segregating V segments might be attributable to linkage disequilibrium, but an unknown experimental factor could not be ruled out. Because counts were too low, some 17 rarely observed V segments, including chromosome 9 orphons, were excluded from the earlier analysis of a few hundred of the donors. Most TCR sequences were observed very rarely across donors, whereas some public TCRs were present in many individuals. A further reported finding was that TCR beta sequences accurately predicted the HLA-A and HLA-B alleles for most subjects in the first cohort. The authors suggested that the approach could potentially be generalized to other disease states and immunological phenotypes.

The germline V gene supplies CDR1 MGHRA and CDR2 YSYEKL. Trimming costs V 2 bases and J 0 bases, and their ends lie 5 bases apart. The CDR3 runs 14 amino acids, cysteine and phenylalanine included. The entry retains the CDR3 DNA only, 42 bases that are in frame from base 1. The cohort consisted of hundreds of healthy bone marrow donors. Cohort members were all nominally healthy when sampled, although unrecorded immune exposures were likely present. The donor was CMV seronegative and was included in the group of over 300 seronegative cohort members. Each donor provided a peripheral blood sample, and peripheral blood mononuclear cells were used for TCR beta sequencing. The Qiagen DNeasy Blood Extraction Kit was used to extract genomic DNA from the blood cell samples.

The specimen sequenced was PBMCs. This sequence originates from a man under 40 in good health and CMV-seronegative. The V gene is TRBV4-1 and the J gene is TRBJ1-5; no D gene call is confident. The CDR3 protein is CASSQLNSNQPQHF. The DNA is TGCGCCAGCAGCCAACTAAATAGCAATCAGCCCCAGCATTTT.